This T cell receptor beta chain was documented in a study of Ad26.COV2.S vaccination and SARS-CoV-2 variants. General observations from the study: Post-vaccination breadth of spike-specific CD8+ and CD4+ T cell responses was reportedly substantial.

Of note for this clone: The antigen remains unidentified.

Treatment given: some 20 received Ad26.COV2.S at low or high dose, single or two shots; 5 received placebo; per-sample allocation not given. All samples were drawn on day 63, counting from the first vaccine or placebo injection. What was given as vaccine was an Ad26 vector encoding Wuhan-strain SARS-CoV-2 spike. The V gene's germline CDR1 is SGHRS and CDR2 YFSETQ. V lost 3 bases, J lost 0 bases, and 7 bases lay in between. CDR3 size: 15 residues. Data came from immunoSEQ multiplex PCR; TCRdb stores just in-frame clones and leaves some out. The sample gives about 350,000 clones, approximately 84% of which show up once; around 3.3% is in the top ten.

The chain is built from TRBV5-1 and TRBJ2-6; maybe TRBD2 (5 bases). The sample consisted of peripheral blood, taken in a trial of Ad26.COV2.S vaccine versus placebo. The sequence came from a person between 18 and 65 years old who received the Ad26.COV2.S COVID-19 vaccine or a placebo. CDR3 DNA sequence: TGCGCCAGCAGCTGGACTGCCTCTGGGGCCAACGTCCTGACTTTC. This gives the protein CASSWTASGANVLTF.